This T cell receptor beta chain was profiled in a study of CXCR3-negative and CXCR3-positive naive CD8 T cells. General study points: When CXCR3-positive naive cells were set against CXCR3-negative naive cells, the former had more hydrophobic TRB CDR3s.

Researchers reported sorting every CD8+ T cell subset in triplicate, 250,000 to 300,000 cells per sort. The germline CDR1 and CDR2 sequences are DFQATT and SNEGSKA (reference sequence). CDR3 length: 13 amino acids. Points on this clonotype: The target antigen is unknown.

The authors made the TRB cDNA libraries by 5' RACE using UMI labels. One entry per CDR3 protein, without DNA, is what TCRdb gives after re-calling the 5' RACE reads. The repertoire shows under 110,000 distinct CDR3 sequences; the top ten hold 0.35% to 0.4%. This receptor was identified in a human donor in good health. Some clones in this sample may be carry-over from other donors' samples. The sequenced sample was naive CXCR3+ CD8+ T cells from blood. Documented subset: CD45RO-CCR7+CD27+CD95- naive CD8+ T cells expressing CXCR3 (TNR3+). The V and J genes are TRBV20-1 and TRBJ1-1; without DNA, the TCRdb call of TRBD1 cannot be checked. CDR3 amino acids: CSANDRLYTEAFF.